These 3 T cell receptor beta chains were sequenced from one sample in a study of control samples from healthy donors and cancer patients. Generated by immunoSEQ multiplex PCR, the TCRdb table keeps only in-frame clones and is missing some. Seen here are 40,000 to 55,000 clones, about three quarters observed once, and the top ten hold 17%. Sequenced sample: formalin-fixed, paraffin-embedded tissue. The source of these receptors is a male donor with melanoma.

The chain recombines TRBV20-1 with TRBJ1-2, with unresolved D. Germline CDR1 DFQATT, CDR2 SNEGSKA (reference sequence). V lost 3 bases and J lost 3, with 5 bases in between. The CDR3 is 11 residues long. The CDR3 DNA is TGCAGTGCTAGCACTGACTATGGCTACACCTTC. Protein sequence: CSASTDYGYTF.

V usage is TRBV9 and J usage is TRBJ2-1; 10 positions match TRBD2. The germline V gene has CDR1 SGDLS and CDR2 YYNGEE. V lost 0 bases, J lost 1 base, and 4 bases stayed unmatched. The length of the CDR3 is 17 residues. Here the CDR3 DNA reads TGTGCCAGCAGCGTAGCCCCACTAGCGGGGTCCTACAATGAGCAGTTCTTC. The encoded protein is CASSVAPLAGSYNEQFF.

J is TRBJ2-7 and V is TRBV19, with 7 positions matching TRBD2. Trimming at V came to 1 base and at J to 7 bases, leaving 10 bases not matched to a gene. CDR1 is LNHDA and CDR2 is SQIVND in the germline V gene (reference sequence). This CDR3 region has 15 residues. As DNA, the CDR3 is TGTGCCAGTAGTATAGCGGCGGGAGTACAAGGGGAGCAGTACTTC. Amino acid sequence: CASSIAAGVQGEQYF.